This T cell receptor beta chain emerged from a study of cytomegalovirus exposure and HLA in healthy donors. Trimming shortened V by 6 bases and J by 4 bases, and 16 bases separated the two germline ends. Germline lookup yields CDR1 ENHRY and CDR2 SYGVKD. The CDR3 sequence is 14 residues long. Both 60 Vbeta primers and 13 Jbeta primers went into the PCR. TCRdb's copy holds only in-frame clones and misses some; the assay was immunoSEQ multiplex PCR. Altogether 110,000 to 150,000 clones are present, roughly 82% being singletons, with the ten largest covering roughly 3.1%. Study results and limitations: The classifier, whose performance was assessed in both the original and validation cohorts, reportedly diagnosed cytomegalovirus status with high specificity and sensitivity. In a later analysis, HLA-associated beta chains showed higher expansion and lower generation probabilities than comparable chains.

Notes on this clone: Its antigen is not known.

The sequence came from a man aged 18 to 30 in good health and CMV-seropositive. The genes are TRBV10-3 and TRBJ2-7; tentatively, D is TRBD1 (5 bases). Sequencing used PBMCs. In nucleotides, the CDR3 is TGTGCCATCAGCAGACAGACCCTCCCTTACGAGCAGTACTTC. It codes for CAISRQTLPYEQYF.